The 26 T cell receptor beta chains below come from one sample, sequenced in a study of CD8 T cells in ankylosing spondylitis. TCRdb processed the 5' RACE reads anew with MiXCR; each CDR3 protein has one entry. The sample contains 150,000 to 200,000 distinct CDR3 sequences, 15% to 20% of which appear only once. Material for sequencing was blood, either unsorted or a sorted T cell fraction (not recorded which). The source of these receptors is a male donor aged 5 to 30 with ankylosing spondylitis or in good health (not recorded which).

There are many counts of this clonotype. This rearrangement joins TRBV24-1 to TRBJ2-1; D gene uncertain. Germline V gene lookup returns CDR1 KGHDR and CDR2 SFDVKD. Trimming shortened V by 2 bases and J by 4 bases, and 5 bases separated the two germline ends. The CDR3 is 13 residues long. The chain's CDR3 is CATSDSLYNEQFF. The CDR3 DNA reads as TGTGCCACCAGTGATTCCCTTTACAATGAGCAGTTCTTC.

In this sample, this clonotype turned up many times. The CDR3 bases are TGTGCCAGCAGTTTGCCCGTTTACAATGAGCAGTTCTTC. This translates into CASSLPVYNEQFF. The chain joins TRBV12-3 or TRBV12-4 to TRBJ2-1; no reliable D call. The CDR3 runs 13 residues. V lost 3 bases and J 4 bases, leaving 7 bases between the germline ends.

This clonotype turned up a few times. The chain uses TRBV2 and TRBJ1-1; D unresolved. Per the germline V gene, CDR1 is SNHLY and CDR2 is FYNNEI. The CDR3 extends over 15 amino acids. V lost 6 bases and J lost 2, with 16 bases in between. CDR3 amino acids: CASRTLTEKNTEAFF. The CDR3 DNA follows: TGTGCCAGCAGGACCCTCACAGAAAAAAACACTGAAGCTTTCTTT.

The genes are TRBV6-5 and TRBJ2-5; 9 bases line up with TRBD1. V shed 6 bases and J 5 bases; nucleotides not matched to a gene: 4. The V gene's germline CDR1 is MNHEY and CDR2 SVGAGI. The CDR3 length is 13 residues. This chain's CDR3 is CASRGTGIETQYF. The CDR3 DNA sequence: TGTGCCAGCAGGGGGACAGGGATCGAGACCCAGTACTTC.

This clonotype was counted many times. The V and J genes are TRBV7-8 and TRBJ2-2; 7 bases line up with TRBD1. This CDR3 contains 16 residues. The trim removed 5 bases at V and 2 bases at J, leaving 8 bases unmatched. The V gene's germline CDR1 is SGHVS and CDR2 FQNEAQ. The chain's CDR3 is CASSPVWTGNTGELFF. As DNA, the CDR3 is TGTGCCAGCAGCCCCGTTTGGACAGGCAACACCGGGGAGCTGTTTTTT.

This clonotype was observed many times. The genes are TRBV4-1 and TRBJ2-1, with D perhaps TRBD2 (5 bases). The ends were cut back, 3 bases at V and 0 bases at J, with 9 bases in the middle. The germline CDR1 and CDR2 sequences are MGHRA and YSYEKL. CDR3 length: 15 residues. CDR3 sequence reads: CASSHTSSSYNEQFF. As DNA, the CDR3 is TGCGCCAGCAGCCATACTAGTAGCTCCTACAATGAGCAGTTCTTC.

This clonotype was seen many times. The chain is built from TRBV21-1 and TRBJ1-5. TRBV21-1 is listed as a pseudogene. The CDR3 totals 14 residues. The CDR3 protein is CASSKSDSNQPQHF. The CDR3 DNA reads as TGTGCCAGCAGCAAATCGGATAGCAATCAGCCCCAGCATTTT.

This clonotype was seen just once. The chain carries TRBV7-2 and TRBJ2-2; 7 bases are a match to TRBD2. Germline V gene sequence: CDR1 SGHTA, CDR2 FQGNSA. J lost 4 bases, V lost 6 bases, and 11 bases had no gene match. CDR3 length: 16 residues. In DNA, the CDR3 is TGTGCCAGCAGGGAAAGAGGCGGGAGAGGCACCGGGGAGCTGTTTTTT. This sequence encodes CASRERGGRGTGELFF.

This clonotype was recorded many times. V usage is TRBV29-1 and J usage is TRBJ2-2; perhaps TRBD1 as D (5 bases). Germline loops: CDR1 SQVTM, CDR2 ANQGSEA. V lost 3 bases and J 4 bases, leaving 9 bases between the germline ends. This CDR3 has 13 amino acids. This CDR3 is CSVDDQGTGELFF. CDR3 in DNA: TGCAGCGTTGATGACCAGGGCACCGGGGAGCTGTTTTTT.

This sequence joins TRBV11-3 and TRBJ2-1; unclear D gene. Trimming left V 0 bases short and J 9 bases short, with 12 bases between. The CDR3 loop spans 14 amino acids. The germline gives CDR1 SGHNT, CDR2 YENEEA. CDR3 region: CASSLDRLRIEQFF. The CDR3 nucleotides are TGTGCCAGCAGCTTAGATCGATTAAGGATTGAGCAGTTCTTC.

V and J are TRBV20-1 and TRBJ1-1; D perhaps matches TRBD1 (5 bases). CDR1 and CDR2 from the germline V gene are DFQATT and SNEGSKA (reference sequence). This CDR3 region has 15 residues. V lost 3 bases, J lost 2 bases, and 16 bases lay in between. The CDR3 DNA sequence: TGCAGTGCTAGGGGAGACGGGGCTTTTAACACTGAAGCTTTCTTT. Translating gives CSARGDGAFNTEAFF.

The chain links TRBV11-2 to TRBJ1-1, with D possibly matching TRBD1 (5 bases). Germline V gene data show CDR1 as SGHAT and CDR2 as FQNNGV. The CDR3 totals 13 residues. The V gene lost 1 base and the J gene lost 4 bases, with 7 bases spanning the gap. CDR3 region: CASSLAGFTEAFF. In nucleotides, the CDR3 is TGTGCCAGCAGCTTAGCAGGGTTCACTGAAGCTTTCTTT.

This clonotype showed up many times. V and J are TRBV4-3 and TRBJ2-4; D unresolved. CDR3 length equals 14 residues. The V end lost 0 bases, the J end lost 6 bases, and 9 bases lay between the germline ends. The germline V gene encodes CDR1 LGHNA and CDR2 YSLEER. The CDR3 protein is CASSQEATINIQYF. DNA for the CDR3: TGCGCCAGCAGCCAAGAGGCCACAATAAACATTCAGTACTTC.

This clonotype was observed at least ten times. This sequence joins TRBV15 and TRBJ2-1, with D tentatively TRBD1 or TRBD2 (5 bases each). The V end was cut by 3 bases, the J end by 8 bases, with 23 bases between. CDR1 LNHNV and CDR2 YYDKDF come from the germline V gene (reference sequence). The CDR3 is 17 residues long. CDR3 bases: TGTGCCACCAGCAGCCCAATTGGGGACCCCAAGACGCATGAGCAGTTCTTC. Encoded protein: CATSSPIGDPKTHEQFF. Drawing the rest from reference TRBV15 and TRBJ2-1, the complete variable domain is DAMVIQNPRYQVTQFGKPVTLSCSQTLNHNVMYWYQQKSSQAPKLLFHYYDKDFNNEADTPDNFQSRRPNTSFCFLDIRSPGLGDTAMYLCATSSPIGDPKTHEQFFGPGTRLTVL.

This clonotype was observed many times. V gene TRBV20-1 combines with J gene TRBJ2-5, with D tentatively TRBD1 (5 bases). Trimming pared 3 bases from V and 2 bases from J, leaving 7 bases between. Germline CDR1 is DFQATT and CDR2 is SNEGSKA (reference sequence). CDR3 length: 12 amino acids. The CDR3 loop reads CSASRVQETQYF. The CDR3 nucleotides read TGCAGTGCTAGCAGGGTTCAAGAGACCCAGTACTTC.

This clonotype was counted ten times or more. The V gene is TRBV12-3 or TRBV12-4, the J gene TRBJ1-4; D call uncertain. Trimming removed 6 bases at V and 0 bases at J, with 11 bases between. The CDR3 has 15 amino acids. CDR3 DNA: TGTGCCAGCAGCTCGAGCCCTACAACTAATGAAAAACTGTTTTTT. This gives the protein CASSSSPTTNEKLFF.

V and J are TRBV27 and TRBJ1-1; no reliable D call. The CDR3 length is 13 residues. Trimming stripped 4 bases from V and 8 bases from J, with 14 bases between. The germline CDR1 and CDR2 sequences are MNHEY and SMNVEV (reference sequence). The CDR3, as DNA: TGTGCCAGCAGTTGGGGTGGACCGGGAGAAGCTTTCTTT. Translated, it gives CASSWGGPGEAFF.

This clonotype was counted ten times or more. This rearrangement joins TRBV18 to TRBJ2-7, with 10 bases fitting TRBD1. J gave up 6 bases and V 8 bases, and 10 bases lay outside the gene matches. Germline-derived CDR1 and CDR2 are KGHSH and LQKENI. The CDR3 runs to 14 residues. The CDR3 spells CASTGTGVIGEQYF. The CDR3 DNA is TGTGCCAGCACCGGGACAGGGGTTATCGGCGAGCAGTACTTC.

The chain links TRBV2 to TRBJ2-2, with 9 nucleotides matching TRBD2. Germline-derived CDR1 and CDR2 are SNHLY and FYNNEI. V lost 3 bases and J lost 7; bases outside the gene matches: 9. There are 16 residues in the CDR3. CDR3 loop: CASSDPGGRVDGELFF. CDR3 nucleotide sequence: TGTGCCAGCAGTGACCCCGGCGGGAGGGTTGACGGGGAGCTGTTTTTT.

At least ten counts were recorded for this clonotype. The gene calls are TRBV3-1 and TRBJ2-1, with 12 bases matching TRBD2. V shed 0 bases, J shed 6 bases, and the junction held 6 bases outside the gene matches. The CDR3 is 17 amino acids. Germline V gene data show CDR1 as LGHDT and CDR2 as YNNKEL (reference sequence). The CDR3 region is CASSQEILAGGGNEQFF. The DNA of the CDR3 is TGTGCCAGCAGCCAAGAAATACTAGCGGGAGGCGGCAATGAGCAGTTCTTC.

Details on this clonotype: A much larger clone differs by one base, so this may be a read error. CDR3 in amino acids: CASSLFPDTQYF. The CDR3 bases are TGTGCCAGCAGTTTATTCCCAGATACGCAGTATTTT. The V and J genes are TRBV27 and TRBJ2-3; D uncertain. The CDR3 is made up of 12 amino acids. CDR1 is MNHEY and CDR2 is SMNVEV in the germline V gene (reference sequence). V was shortened by 1 base and J by 4 bases, with 3 bases between the two germline ends.

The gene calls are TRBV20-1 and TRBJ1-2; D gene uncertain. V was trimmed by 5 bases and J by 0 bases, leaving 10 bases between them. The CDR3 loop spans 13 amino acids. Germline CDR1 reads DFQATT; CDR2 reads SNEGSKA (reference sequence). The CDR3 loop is CSASVISNYGYTF. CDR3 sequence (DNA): TGCAGTGCTTCCGTCATATCTAACTATGGCTACACCTTC.

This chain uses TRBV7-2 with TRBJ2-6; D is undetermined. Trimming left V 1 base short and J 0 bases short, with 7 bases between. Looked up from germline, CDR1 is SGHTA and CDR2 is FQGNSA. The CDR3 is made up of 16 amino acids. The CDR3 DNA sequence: TGTGCCAGCAGCTTAGTACCCAGCTCTGGGGCCAACGTCCTGACTTTC. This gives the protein CASSLVPSSGANVLTF.

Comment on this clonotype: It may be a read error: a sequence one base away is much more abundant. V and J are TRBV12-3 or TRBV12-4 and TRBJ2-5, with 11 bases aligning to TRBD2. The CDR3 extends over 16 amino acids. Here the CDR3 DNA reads TGTGCCTGCAGTCCCATAGCGGGAGGGCCGGGCGAGACCCAGTACTTC. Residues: CACSPIAGGPGETQYF.

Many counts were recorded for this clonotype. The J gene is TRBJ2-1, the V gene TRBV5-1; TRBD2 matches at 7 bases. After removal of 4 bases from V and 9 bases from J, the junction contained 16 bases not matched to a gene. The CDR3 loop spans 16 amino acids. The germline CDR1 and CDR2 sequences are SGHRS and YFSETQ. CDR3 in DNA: TGCGCCAGCAGCCTGATAGCATCGGTGGGGGGGGGTGAGCAGTTCTTC. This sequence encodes CASSLIASVGGGEQFF.

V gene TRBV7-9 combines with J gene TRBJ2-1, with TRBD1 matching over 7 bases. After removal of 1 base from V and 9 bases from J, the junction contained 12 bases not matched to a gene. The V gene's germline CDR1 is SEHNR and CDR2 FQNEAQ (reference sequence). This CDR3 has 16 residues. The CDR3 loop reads CASSLVSTGTVVEQFF. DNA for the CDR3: TGTGCCAGCAGCTTAGTTTCGACAGGGACCGTGGTTGAGCAGTTCTTC.